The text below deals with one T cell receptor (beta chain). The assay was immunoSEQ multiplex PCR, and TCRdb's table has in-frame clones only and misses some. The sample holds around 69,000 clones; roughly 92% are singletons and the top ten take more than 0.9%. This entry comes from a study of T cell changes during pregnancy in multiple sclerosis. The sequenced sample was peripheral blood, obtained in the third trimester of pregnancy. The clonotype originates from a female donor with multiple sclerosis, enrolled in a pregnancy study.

The CDR3 bases are TGCAGCGCTTGGCGGCGGGATATTTACAATGAGCAGTTCTTC. This encodes CSAWRRDIYNEQFF. The chain is built from TRBV29-1 and TRBJ2-1; tentative D call: TRBD2 (6 bases). The CDR3 is 14 residues long. Germline V CDR1 and CDR2: SQVTM, ANQGSEA. V lost 7 bases and J 4 bases, leaving 17 bases between the germline ends.